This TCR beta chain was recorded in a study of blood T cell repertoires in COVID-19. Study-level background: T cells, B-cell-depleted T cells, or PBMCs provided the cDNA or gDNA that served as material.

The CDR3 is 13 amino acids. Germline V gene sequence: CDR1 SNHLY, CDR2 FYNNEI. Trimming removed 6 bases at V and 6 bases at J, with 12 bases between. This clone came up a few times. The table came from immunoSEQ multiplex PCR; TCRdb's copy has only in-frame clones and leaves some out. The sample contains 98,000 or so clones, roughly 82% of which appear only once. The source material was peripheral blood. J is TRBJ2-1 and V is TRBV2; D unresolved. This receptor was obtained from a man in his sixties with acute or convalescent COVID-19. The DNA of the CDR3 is TGTGCCAGCAGGGTAAGCACCCCCAATGAGCAGTTCTTC. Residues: CASRVSTPNEQFF.